This TCR beta chain was retrieved from a study of T cell responses to AZD1222 COVID-19 vaccine. Study-wide findings and caveats: Clonal diversity was possibly underestimated, and white British individuals and females predominated among donors. Spike as a whole was targeted by vaccine-associated CD4 TCRs, dominant at 160-218 and 743-854. Baseline serostatus was positive in only a handful of AZD1222 recipients.

In the case of this clone: Its specificity is not known.

This table comes from immunoSEQ multiplex PCR, and its TCRdb copy is limited to in-frame clones, with some not included. The sample's table shows about 140,000 clones. Input material: peripheral blood. The TCR was taken from an adult in good health.

The CDR3 here is CASSPLLGVPTDTQYF. Written as DNA, the CDR3 is TGTGCCAGCAGCCCTCTACTCGGGGTACCCACAGATACGCAGTATTTT. The rearrangement uses TRBV4-2 and TRBJ2-3, with D perhaps TRBD2 (5 bases). Germline CDR1 reads LGHNA; CDR2 reads YNFKEQ. This CDR3 contains 16 residues. V lost 4 bases and J 2 bases, leaving 16 bases between the germline ends.